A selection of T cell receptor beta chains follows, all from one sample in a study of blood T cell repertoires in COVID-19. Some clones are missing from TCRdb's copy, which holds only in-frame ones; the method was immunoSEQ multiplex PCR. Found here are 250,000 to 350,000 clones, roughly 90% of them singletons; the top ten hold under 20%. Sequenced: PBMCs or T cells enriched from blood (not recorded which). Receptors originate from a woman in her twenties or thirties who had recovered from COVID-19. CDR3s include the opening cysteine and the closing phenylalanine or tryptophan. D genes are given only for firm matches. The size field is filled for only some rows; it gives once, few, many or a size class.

DNA: TGTGCCAGCAGCCTAAGGACTAGCGGGGGGGCGTTAGCCCACGAGCAGTACTTC
CDR3: CASSLRTSGGALAHEQYF
V: TRBV7-2
J: TRBJ2-7
D: TRBD2
size: .

DNA: TGTGCCAGCAGAGGACTAGCGGGCACCGGGGAGCTGTTTTTT
CDR3: CASRGLAGTGELFF
V: TRBV27
J: TRBJ2-2
D: TRBD2
size: .

DNA: TGTGCCAGCAGCTTAGACGTGGGGCCCTACGAGCAGTACTTC
CDR3: CASSLDVGPYEQYF
V: TRBV7-2
J: TRBJ2-7
D: .
size: once

DNA: TGTGCCAGCAGTTGGATTCAGGGAAGGCTGGGGACTGAAGCTTTCTTT
CDR3: CASSWIQGRLGTEAFF
V: TRBV6-5
J: TRBJ1-1
D: .
size: .

DNA: TGCAGTCCGAGGGACTTTCAGCAGTATTTT
CDR3: CSPRDFQQYF
V: TRBV20-1
J: TRBJ2-3
D: .
size: .

DNA: TGCGCCAGCAGCTTTCAGGGGCGCAGGGACACTGAAGCTTTCTTT
CDR3: CASSFQGRRDTEAFF
V: TRBV4-3
J: TRBJ1-1
D: .
size: .

DNA: TGTGCCAGCAAGCTTATCGAGCAGTACTTC
CDR3: CASKLIEQYF
V: TRBV6-7
J: TRBJ2-7
D: .
size: .

DNA: TGTGCCAGCAGCGTAGTAGCGGGGAACAATGAGCAGTTCTTC
CDR3: CASSVVAGNNEQFF
V: TRBV9
J: TRBJ2-1
D: TRBD2
size: once

DNA: TGTGCCACCAGACCTAGCGGGGATTACAATGAGCAGTTCTTC
CDR3: CATRPSGDYNEQFF
V: TRBV24-1
J: TRBJ2-1
D: TRBD2
size: .

DNA: TGTGCCAGCAGTGTTACAGTCCACGAGCAGTACTTC
CDR3: CASSVTVHEQYF
V: TRBV2
J: TRBJ2-7
D: .
size: .

DNA: TGCAGTGTCCGTTCTGGAAACACCATATATTTT
CDR3: CSVRSGNTIYF
V: TRBV20-1
J: TRBJ1-3
D: .
size: .

DNA: TGCGCCAGCAGCCAGGCGGGACAGAGTGTAGTCCTGACTTTC
CDR3: CASSQAGQSVVLTF
V: TRBV4-3
J: TRBJ2-6
D: .
size: .

DNA: TGCGCCAGCAGCTTGAGCGGGGCGACAGGGGGCGGCTACACCTTC
CDR3: CASSLSGATGGGYTF
V: TRBV5-1
J: TRBJ1-2
D: TRBD1
size: .

DNA: TGTGCCAGCTCACTAGACAGGGGACCAGGCTACACCTTC
CDR3: CASSLDRGPGYTF
V: TRBV18
J: TRBJ1-2
D: TRBD1
size: .

DNA: TGCAGTGTCACATTCACAGATACGCAGTATTTT
CDR3: CSVTFTDTQYF
V: TRBV20-1
J: TRBJ2-3
D: .
size: .

DNA: TGTGCCAGCACCCATTTCTTACCGGGACAGAGGGGCACCGGGGAGCTGTTTTTT
CDR3: CASTHFLPGQRGTGELFF
V: TRBV3-1/TRBV3-2
J: TRBJ2-2
D: TRBD1
size: once

DNA: TGTGCCAGCAGTTTAGGGCAGGGGGCCGGGGAGCTGTTTTTT
CDR3: CASSLGQGAGELFF
V: TRBV28
J: TRBJ2-2
D: TRBD1
size: .

DNA: TGCGCCAGCAGCCCCGGGGACAGCCGATCACCCCTCCACTTT
CDR3: CASSPGDSRSPLHF
V: TRBV4-3
J: TRBJ1-6
D: TRBD1
size: .

DNA: TGTGCCAGCAGTCACACGACAGAAAACTATGGCTACACCTTC
CDR3: CASSHTTENYGYTF
V: TRBV3-1/TRBV3-2
J: TRBJ1-2
D: .
size: .

DNA: TGTGCCAGCAGCGTAGGCGGGGGGGCAAATGAGCAGTTCTTC
CDR3: CASSVGGGANEQFF
V: TRBV9
J: TRBJ2-1
D: TRBD2
size: .

DNA: TGTGCCAGCAGGAGGACAGGGGATAGCAATCAGCCCCAGCATTTT
CDR3: CASRRTGDSNQPQHF
V: TRBV6-5
J: TRBJ1-5
D: TRBD1
size: .

DNA: TGTGCCACCAGCAGAGAACCGGGACAAGCCACCGGGGAGCTGTTTTTT
CDR3: CATSREPGQATGELFF
V: TRBV15
J: TRBJ2-2
D: .
size: .

DNA: TGTGCCAGCAGCTTGGGGCTAGCGGGAGCCTACGAGCAGTACTTC
CDR3: CASSLGLAGAYEQYF
V: TRBV5-5
J: TRBJ2-7
D: TRBD2
size: .

DNA: TGTGCCAGCAGCCCCCCGGGACTAGCAACTCACAATGAGCAGTTCTTC
CDR3: CASSPPGLATHNEQFF
V: TRBV28
J: TRBJ2-1
D: TRBD2
size: .

DNA: TGTGCCACCAGACTCTCGGGGTCTGACGATGAGCAGTTCTTC
CDR3: CATRLSGSDDEQFF
V: TRBV24-1
J: TRBJ2-1
D: .
size: .

DNA: TGTGCCAGCAGTCTACGACAGGGAAACTACGAGCAGTACTTC
CDR3: CASSLRQGNYEQYF
V: TRBV27
J: TRBJ2-7
D: TRBD1
size: .

DNA: TGTGCCAGCAGCCTTGACAGGGCTGTTTCTCAAAAACTGTTTTTT
CDR3: CASSLDRAVSQKLFF
V: TRBV4-2
J: TRBJ1-4
D: TRBD1
size: once

DNA: TGTGCCACCGGGGGGAGGGCGAGCAATCAGCCCCAGCATTTT
CDR3: CATGGRASNQPQHF
V: TRBV24-1
J: TRBJ1-5
D: .
size: once

DNA: TGTGCCAGCAGCCAGGGGGACGCAGGGTTAAGTGAAAAACTGTTTTTT
CDR3: CASSQGDAGLSEKLFF
V: TRBV7-9
J: TRBJ1-4
D: TRBD1
size: .

DNA: TGTGCCAGCACGTTGACAGGCAATCAGCCCCAGCATTTT
CDR3: CASTLTGNQPQHF
V: TRBV6-5
J: TRBJ1-5
D: .
size: .

DNA: TGTGCCAGCAGCTTGGTAGGGGAAGAGACCCAGTACTTC
CDR3: CASSLVGEETQYF
V: TRBV7-6
J: TRBJ2-5
D: .
size: .

DNA: TGTGCCAGTGCCTTAATGGAGGGGGCGACTCAGCCCCAGCATTTT
CDR3: CASALMEGATQPQHF
V: TRBV19
J: TRBJ1-5
D: TRBD1
size: .

DNA: TGTGCCACCCGCTGGGGGGATAACTATGGCTACACCTTC
CDR3: CATRWGDNYGYTF
V: TRBV15
J: TRBJ1-2
D: .
size: once

DNA: TGTGCCAGCAGTCTGCCGGGGTCCTATGGCTACACCTTC
CDR3: CASSLPGSYGYTF
V: TRBV28
J: TRBJ1-2
D: .
size: few

DNA: TGTGCCAGCAGGACAGGGGGCTCGAACGAGCAGTACTTC
CDR3: CASRTGGSNEQYF
V: TRBV28
J: TRBJ2-7
D: TRBD1
size: .

DNA: TGTGCCAGTTCAGGACAGGGCGGGGGGCCCCAGCATTTT
CDR3: CASSGQGGGPQHF
V: TRBV19
J: TRBJ1-5
D: TRBD1
size: .

DNA: TGTGCCAGCAGCCCCGGGACAGGGCCCTACACCTTC
CDR3: CASSPGTGPYTF
V: TRBV5-6
J: TRBJ1-2
D: TRBD1
size: .

DNA: TGCAGCGTTAACCCAGGGGGAGGCTATGGCTACACCTTC
CDR3: CSVNPGGGYGYTF
V: TRBV29-1
J: TRBJ1-2
D: TRBD1
size: .

DNA: TGTGCCAGCAGCTCGGGGACTAGCGGGAGCCCTAGCACAGATACGCAGTATTTT
CDR3: CASSSGTSGSPSTDTQYF
V: TRBV9
J: TRBJ2-3
D: TRBD2
size: .

DNA: TGTGCCAGCAGCAACCCACAGTCCACCGCTAACTATGGCTACACCTTC
CDR3: CASSNPQSTANYGYTF
V: TRBV6-2/TRBV6-3
J: TRBJ1-2
D: .
size: .

DNA: TGTGCCAGCAGCGCCCTAGGGACAGGGGACTATGGCTACACCTTC
CDR3: CASSALGTGDYGYTF
V: TRBV9
J: TRBJ1-2
D: TRBD1
size: .

DNA: TGTGCCAGTAGTATAGATTTGGGGAGCGGGGGAGCCTACGAGCAGTACTTC
CDR3: CASSIDLGSGGAYEQYF
V: TRBV19
J: TRBJ2-7
D: TRBD2
size: .

DNA: TGCGCCAGCAGCTTCGCGGGAGGCTCCTACAATGAGCAGTTCTTC
CDR3: CASSFAGGSYNEQFF
V: TRBV5-1
J: TRBJ2-1
D: TRBD2
size: .

DNA: TGTGCCAGCAGTTTATCGATCTGGGGAGCTGGAAACACCATATATTTT
CDR3: CASSLSIWGAGNTIYF
V: TRBV27
J: TRBJ1-3
D: .
size: .

DNA: TGCAGCGTTGAAGGTGCGGGACTAGCCCACCAAGAGACCCAGTACTTC
CDR3: CSVEGAGLAHQETQYF
V: TRBV29-1
J: TRBJ2-5
D: TRBD2
size: .

DNA: TGCAGCGTTTTTAACAACCATGAAAAACTGTTTTTT
CDR3: CSVFNNHEKLFF
V: TRBV29-1
J: TRBJ1-4
D: .
size: .

DNA: TGTGCGACCGGACTAAACCCCTACGAGCAGTACTTC
CDR3: CATGLNPYEQYF
V: TRBV6-6
J: TRBJ2-7
D: .
size: once

DNA: TGTGCCAGCAGCCAGACAGGGTCTGGGGCCAACGTCCTGACTTTC
CDR3: CASSQTGSGANVLTF
V: TRBV11-3
J: TRBJ2-6
D: TRBD1
size: .

DNA: TGTGCCAGCAGCCGGGGACTCTATAATTCACCCCTCCACTTT
CDR3: CASSRGLYNSPLHF
V: TRBV28
J: TRBJ1-6
D: .
size: few

DNA: TGTGCCAGCAGCACTGGGACAGGACGGGGGACCCAGTACTTC
CDR3: CASSTGTGRGTQYF
V: TRBV5-8
J: TRBJ2-5
D: TRBD1
size: .

DNA: TGTGCCAGCAGTTCCCCCTTAGCCTCGTCCTACAATGAGCAGTTCTTC
CDR3: CASSSPLASSYNEQFF
V: TRBV6-2/TRBV6-3
J: TRBJ2-1
D: .
size: once

DNA: TGTGCCAGCAGCGCGCGAAAGAACACTGAAGCTTTCTTT
CDR3: CASSARKNTEAFF
V: TRBV9
J: TRBJ1-1
D: .
size: .

DNA: TGTGCCACCAGTGATCCCCGGGACTACCAAGAGACCCAGTACTTC
CDR3: CATSDPRDYQETQYF
V: TRBV24-1
J: TRBJ2-5
D: .
size: .